The table lists the clone carrying this T cell receptor (beta chain) with a few counts. Assay: immunoSEQ multiplex PCR; the TCRdb copy retains only in-frame clones and omits some. Of some 2,000 clones listed, 73% are singletons. The sample comes from a study of chemoradiotherapy in HPV16-positive cancers. Over chemoradiotherapy, repertoires were sampled more than once. The sequence was obtained from a human donor with HPV-associated anogenital cancer. Sampling took place from a patient who underwent chemoradiotherapy.

The CDR3 DNA reads as TGTGCCAGCAGCTTTAAGGCGTTTTGGGCTCATTCTGAAGCTTTCTTT. This encodes CASSFKAFWAHSEAFF. The J gene is TRBJ1-1, the V gene TRBV11-3; D not resolved. This CDR3 has 16 amino acids. With 3 bases removed from V and 6 bases from J, the gap between germline ends came to 20 bases. Germline V gene sequence: CDR1 SGHNT, CDR2 YENEEA.